This T cell receptor beta chain was obtained from a study of blood T cell repertoires in COVID-19. How the authors handled the data: Estimation of nucleated cell counts was performed using reference gene primer amplification. Produced via immunoSEQ multiplex PCR; TCRdb's table is partial and in-frame only. Clone size and V and J calls were adopted from that table, with D and trimming inferred from the DNA. The table has more than 350,000 clones, more than 70% seen once. Germline V CDR1 and CDR2: MNHEY, SVGEGT. The CDR3 has 14 residues. V shed 6 bases and J shed 8 bases, with 16 bases lying between them. During active infection, Seattle patients enrolled and were then monitored through disease.

The receptor comes from a woman aged 25 to 45 with COVID-19, enrolled during active disease. V is TRBV6-2 or TRBV6-3 and J is TRBJ2-2, with a weak D call TRBD1 (5 bases). Sequenced sample: peripheral blood. CDR3 sequence reads: CASSPIPDKGELFF. CDR3 DNA sequence: TGTGCCAGCAGCCCCATACCGGACAAGGGGGAGCTGTTTTTT.